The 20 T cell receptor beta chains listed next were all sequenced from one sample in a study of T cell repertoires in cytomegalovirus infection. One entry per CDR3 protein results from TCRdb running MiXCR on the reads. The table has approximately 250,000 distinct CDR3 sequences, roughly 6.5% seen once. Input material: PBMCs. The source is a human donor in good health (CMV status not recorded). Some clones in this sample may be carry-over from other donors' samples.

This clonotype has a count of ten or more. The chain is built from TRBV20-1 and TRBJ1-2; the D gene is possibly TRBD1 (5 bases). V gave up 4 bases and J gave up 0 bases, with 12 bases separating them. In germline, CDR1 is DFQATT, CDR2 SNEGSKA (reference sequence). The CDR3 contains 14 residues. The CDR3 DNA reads TGCAGTGCTACCGGGACGCCGACTAACTATGGCTACACCTTC. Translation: CSATGTPTNYGYTF.

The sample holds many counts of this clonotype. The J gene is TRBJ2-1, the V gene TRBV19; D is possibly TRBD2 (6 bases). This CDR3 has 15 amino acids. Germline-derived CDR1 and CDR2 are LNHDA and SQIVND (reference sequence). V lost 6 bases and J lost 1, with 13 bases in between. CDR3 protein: CASSQTSRSYNEQFF. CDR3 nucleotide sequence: TGTGCCAGTAGCCAGACTAGTAGGTCCTACAATGAGCAGTTCTTC.

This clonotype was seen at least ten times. The CDR3 DNA is TGTGCCATCAGTGGACAGTATGGCTACACCTTC. Translation gives CAISGQYGYTF. The chain employs TRBV10-3 and TRBJ1-2, with D tentatively TRBD1 (5 bases). Germline lookup yields CDR1 ENHRY and CDR2 SYGVKD. V was pared by 4 bases and J by 5 bases, with 5 bases between. The CDR3 is 11 amino acids.

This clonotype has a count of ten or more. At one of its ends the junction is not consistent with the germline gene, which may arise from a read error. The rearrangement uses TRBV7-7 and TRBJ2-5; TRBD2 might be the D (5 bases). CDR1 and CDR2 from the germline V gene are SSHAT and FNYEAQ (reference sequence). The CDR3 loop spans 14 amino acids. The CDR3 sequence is CASSLKPGGETQYF. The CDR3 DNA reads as TGTGCTAGCAGCTTAAAACCAGGAGGAGAGACCCAGTACTTC.

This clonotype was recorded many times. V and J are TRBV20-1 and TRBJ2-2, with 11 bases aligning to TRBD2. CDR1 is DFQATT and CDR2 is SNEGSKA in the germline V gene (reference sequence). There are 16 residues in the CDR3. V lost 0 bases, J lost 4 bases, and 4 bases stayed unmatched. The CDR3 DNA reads TGCAGTGCTAGAGATTTGCTAGCGGGGGGCACCGGGGAGCTGTTTTTT. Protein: CSARDLLAGGTGELFF.

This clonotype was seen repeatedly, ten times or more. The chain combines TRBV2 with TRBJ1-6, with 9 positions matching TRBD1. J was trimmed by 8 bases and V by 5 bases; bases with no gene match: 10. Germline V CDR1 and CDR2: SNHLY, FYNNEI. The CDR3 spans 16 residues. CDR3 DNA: TGTGCCAGCAGTTTTAATACAGGGGGCAATGATTCACCCCTCCACTTT. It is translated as CASSFNTGGNDSPLHF.

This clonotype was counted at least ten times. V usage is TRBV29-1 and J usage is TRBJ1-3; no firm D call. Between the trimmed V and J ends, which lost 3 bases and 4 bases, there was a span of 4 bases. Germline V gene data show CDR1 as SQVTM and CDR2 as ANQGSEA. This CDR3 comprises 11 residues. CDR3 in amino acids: CSVEEGNTIYF. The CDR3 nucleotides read TGCAGCGTTGAGGAGGGAAACACCATATATTTT.

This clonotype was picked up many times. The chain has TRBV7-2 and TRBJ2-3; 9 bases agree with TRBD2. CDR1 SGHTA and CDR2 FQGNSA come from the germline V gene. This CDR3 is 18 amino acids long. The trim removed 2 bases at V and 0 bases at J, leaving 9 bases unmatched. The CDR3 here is CASSLQRLADYSTDTQYF. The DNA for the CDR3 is TGTGCCAGCAGCTTACAACGACTAGCGGATTATAGCACAGATACGCAGTATTTT.

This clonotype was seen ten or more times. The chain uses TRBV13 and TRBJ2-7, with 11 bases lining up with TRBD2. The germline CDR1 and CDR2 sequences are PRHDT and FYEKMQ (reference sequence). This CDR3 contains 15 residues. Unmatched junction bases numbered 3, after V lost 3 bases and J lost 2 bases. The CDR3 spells CASSFPSGGTYEQYF. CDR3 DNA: TGTGCCAGCAGCTTCCCTAGCGGGGGGACCTACGAGCAGTACTTC. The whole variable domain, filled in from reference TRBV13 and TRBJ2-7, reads AAGVIQSPRHLIKEKRETATLKCYPIPRHDTVYWYQQGPGQDPQFLISFYEKMQSDKGSIPDRFSAQQFSDYHSELNMSSLELGDSALYFCASSFPSGGTYEQYFGPGTRLTVT.

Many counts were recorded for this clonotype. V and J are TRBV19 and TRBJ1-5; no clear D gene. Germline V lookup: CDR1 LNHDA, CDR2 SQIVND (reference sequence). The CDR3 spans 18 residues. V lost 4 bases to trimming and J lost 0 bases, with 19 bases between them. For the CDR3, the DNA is TGTGCCAGTAGTACCCCCCCCATGGCGGGATATAGCAATCAGCCCCAGCATTTT. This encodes CASSTPPMAGYSNQPQHF.

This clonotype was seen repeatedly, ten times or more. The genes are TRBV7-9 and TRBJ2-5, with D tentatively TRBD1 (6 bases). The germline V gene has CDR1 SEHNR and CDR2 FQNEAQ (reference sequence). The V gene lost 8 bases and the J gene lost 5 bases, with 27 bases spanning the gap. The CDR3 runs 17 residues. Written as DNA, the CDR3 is TGTGCCAGCTCCCGCCGGCAACAGGGTCGGCTCCGGGAGACCCAGTACTTC. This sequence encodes CASSRRQQGRLRETQYF.

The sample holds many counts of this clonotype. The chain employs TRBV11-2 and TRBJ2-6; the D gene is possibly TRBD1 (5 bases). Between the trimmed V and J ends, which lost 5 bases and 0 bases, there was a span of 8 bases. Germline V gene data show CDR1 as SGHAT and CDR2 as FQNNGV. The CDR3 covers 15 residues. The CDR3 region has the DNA TGTGCCAGCAGCAAACAGGTCTCTGGGGCCAACGTCCTGACTTTC. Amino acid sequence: CASSKQVSGANVLTF.

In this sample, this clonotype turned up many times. As DNA, the CDR3 is TGTGCCAGCAGCTCGGGAATTCTAGACGGCTACACCTTC. Protein sequence: CASSSGILDGYTF. The V gene is TRBV7-2, the J gene TRBJ1-2, with D hard to call. This CDR3 region has 13 residues. Trimming took off 4 bases at V and 8 bases at J, with 14 bases between the two ends. Per the germline V gene, CDR1 is SGHTA and CDR2 is FQGNSA.

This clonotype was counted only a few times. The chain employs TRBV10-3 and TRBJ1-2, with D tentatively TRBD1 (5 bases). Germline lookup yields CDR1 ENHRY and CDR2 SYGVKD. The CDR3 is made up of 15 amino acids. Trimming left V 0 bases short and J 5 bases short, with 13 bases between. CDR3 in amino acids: CAISESPGSGYGYTF. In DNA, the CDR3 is TGTGCCATCAGTGAGTCCCCAGGGAGCGGTTATGGCTACACCTTC.

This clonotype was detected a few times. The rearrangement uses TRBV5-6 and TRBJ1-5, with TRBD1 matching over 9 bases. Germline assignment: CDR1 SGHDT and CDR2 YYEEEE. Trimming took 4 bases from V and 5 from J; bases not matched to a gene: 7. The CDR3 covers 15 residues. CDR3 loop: CASSVTGGLYQPQHF. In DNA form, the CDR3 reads TGTGCCAGCAGCGTAACAGGGGGCCTGTATCAGCCCCAGCATTTT.

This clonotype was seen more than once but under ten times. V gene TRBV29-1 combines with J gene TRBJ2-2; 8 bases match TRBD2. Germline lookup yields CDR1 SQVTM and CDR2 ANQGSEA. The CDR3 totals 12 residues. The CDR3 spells CGGGLDTGELFF. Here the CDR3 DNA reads TGCGGCGGGGGGTTGGACACCGGGGAGCTGTTTTTT.

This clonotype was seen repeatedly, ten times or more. CDR3 loop: CASSLTSTDTQYF. The CDR3 region has the DNA TGTGCCAGCAGCTTGACTAGCACAGATACGCAGTATTTT. The chain is built from TRBV5-4 and TRBJ2-3, with D hard to call. The CDR3 contains 13 residues. The germline gives CDR1 SGHNT, CDR2 YYREEE (reference sequence). The V gene lost 1 base and the J gene lost 0 bases, with 3 bases spanning the gap.

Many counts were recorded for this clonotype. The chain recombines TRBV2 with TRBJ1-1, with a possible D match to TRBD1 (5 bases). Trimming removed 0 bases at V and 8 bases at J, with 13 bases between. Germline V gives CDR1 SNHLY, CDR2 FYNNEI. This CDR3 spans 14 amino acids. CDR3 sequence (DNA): TGTGCCAGCAGTGAAGCGCTTCAGGGCGCCGAAGCTTTCTTT. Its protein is CASSEALQGAEAFF.

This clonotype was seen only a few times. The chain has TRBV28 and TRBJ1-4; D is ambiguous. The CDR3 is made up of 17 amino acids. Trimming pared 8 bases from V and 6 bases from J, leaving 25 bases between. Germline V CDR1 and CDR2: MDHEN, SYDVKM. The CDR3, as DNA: TGTGCCAGCGGCCGGGCACGGACGCTTGGTATGGATGAAAAACTGTTTTTT. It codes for CASGRARTLGMDEKLFF.

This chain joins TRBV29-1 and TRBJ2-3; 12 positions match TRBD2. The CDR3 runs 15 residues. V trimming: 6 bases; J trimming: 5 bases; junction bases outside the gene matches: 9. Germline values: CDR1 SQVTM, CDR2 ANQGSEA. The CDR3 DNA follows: TGCAGCGTCCCCCCTAGCGGGGGGGCCGTAGATACGCAGTATTTT. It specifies CSVPPSGGAVDTQYF.